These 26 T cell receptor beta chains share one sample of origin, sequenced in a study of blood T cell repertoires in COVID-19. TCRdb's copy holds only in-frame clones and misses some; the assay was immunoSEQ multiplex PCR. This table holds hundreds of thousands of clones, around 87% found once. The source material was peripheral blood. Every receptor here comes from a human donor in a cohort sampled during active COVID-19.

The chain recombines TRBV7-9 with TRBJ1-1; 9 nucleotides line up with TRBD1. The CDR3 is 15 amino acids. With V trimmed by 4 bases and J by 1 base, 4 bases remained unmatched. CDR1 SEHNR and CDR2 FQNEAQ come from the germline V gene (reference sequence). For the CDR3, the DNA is TGTGCCAGCAGCTCCAACAGGGGGCCGAACACTGAAGCTTTCTTT. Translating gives CASSSNRGPNTEAFF.

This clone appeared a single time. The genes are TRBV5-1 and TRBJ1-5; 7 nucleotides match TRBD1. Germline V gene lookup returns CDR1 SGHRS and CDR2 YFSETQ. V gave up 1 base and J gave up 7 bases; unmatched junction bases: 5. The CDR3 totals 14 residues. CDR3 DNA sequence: TGCGCCAGCAGCTTGACAGGGGCGGAACAGCCCCAGCATTTT. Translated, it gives CASSLTGAEQPQHF.

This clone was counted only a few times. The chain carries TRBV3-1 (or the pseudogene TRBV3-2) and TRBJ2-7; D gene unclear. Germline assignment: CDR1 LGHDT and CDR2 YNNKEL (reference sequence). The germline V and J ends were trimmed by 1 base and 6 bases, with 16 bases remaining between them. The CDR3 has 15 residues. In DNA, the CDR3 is TGTGCCAGCAGCCAAGGAATTATGGTTTCGGGCGAGCAGTACTTC. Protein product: CASSQGIMVSGEQYF.

CDR3 loop: CASSPGRGGSFDEQFF. The DNA for the CDR3 is TGTGCCAGCAGCCCAGGGCGGGGCGGGAGCTTCGATGAGCAGTTCTTC. The chain carries TRBV3-1 (or the pseudogene TRBV3-2) and TRBJ2-1, with 7 nucleotides matching TRBD2. The CDR3 length is 16 residues. Germline trimming cut 4 bases from V and 8 bases from J; bases unmatched to any gene: 14. The germline V gene encodes CDR1 LGHDT and CDR2 YNNKEL (reference sequence).

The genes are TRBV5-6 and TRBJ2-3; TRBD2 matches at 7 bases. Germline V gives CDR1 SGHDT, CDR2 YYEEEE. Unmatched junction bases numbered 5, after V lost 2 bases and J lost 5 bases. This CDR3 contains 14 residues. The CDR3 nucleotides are TGTGCCAGCAGCTTTACGGGACTATTAGATACGCAGTATTTT. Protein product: CASSFTGLLDTQYF.

CDR3 residues: CASSTGAYSYNEQFF. The CDR3 DNA sequence: TGTGCCAGCAGTACAGGGGCTTACTCCTACAATGAGCAGTTCTTC. The chain combines TRBV6-5 with TRBJ2-1; 7 nucleotides line up with TRBD1. The CDR3 covers 15 residues. J was trimmed by 0 bases and V by 5 bases; bases with no gene match: 4. CDR1 is MNHEY and CDR2 is SVGAGI in the germline V gene.

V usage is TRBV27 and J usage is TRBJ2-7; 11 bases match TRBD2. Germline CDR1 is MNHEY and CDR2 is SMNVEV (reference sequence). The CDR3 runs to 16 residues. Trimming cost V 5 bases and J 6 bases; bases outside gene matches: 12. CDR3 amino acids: CASSPRQLAGVGEQYF. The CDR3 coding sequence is TGTGCCAGCAGTCCTCGGCAACTAGCGGGAGTTGGCGAGCAGTACTTC.

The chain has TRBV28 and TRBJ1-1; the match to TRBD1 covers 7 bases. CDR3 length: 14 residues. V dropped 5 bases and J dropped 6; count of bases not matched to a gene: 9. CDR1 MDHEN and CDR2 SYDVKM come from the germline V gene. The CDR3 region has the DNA TGTGCCAGCAGTCAATGGGACAGACCCTCTGAAGCTTTCTTT. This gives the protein CASSQWDRPSEAFF.

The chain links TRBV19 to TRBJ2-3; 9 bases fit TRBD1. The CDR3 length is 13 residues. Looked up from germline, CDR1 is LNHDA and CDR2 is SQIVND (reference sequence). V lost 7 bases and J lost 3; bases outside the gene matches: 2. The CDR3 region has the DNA TGTGCCAGTAACAGGGGGCCGACAGATACGCAGTATTTT. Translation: CASNRGPTDTQYF. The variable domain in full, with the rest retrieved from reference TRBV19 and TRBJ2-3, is DGGITQSPKYLFRKEGQNVTLSCEQNLNHDAMYWYRQDPGQGLRLIYYSQIVNDFQKGDIAEGYSVSREKKESFPLTVTSAQKNPTAFYLCASNRGPTDTQYFGPGTRLTVL.

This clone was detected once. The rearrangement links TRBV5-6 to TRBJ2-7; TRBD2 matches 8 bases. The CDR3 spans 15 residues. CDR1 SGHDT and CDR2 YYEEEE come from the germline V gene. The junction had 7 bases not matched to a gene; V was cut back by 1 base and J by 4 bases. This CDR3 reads CASSLMVAGSYEQYF. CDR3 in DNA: TGTGCCAGCAGCTTGATGGTAGCGGGGTCGTACGAGCAGTACTTC. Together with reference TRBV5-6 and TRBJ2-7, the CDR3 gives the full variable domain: DAGVTQSPTHLIKTRGQQVTLRCSPKSGHDTVSWYQQALGQGPQFIFQYYEEEERQRGNFPDRFSGHQFPNYSSELNVNALLLGDSALYLCASSLMVAGSYEQYFGPGTRLTVT.

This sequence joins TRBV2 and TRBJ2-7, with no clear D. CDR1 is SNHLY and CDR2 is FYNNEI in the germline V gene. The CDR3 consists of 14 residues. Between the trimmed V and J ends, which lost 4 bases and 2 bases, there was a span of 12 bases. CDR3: CASSVSRITYEQYF. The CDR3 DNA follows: TGTGCCAGCAGTGTTTCTAGAATTACCTACGAGCAGTACTTC.

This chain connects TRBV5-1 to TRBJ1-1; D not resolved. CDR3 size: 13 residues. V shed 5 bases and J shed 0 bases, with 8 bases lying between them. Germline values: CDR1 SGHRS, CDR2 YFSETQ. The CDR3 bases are TGCGCCAGCAGTCAAGAGATGAACACTGAAGCTTTCTTT. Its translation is CASSQEMNTEAFF.

The CDR3 DNA reads TGTGCCAGCAGTCTGCAAACCGCGGGGCAGCCCCAGCATTTT. Encoded protein: CASSLQTAGQPQHF. The V and J genes are TRBV28 and TRBJ1-5; D ambiguous. This CDR3 has 14 residues. The V end was cut by 5 bases, the J end by 7 bases, with 15 bases between. CDR1 is MDHEN, CDR2 SYDVKM, per germline. The whole variable domain, filled in from reference TRBV28 and TRBJ1-5, reads DVKVTQSSRYLVKRTGEKVFLECVQDMDHENMFWYRQDPGLGLRLIYFSYDVKMKEKGDIPEGYSVSREKKERFSLILESASTNQTSMYLCASSLQTAGQPQHFGDGTRLSIL.

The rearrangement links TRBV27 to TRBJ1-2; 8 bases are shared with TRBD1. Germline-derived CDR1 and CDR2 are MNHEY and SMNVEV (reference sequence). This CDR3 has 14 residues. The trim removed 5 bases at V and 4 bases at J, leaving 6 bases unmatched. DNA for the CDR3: TGTGCCAGCAGTGCAGGGGGCTGGGGCTATGGCTACACCTTC. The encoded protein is CASSAGGWGYGYTF.

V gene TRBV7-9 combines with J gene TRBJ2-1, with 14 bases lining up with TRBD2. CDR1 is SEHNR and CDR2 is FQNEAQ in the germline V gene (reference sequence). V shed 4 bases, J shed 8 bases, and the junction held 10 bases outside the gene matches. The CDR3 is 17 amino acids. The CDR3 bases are TGTGCCAGCAGCTCACCGCGGACTAGCGGGGGGACCCATGAGCAGTTCTTC. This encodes CASSSPRTSGGTHEQFF.

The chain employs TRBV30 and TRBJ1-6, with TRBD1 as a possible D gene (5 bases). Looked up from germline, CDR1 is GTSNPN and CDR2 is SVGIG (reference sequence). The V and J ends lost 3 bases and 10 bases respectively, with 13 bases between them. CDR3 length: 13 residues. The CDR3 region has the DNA TGTGCCTGGAGGGGACTGCCCGGATCACCCCTCCACTTT. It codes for CAWRGLPGSPLHF.

This CDR3 reads CASSLNAGDTGELFF. CDR3 nucleotide sequence: TGTGCCAGCAGCTTAAACGCGGGAGACACCGGGGAGCTGTTTTTT. The rearrangement uses TRBV7-3 and TRBJ2-2; 7 positions match TRBD2. From germline, CDR1 is SGHTA and CDR2 FQGTGA. The CDR3 is 15 amino acids. V shed 1 base and J 3 bases; nucleotides not matched to a gene: 2. The variable domain in full, completed from reference TRBV7-3 and TRBJ2-2, reads GAGVSQTPSNKVTEKGKYVELRCDPISGHTALYWYRQSLGQGPEFLIYFQGTGAADDSGLPNDRFFAVRPEGSVSTLKIQRTERGDSAVYLCASSLNAGDTGELFFGEGSRLTVL.

The CDR3 loop reads CASSEGRPGGGVQPQHF. The CDR3 DNA sequence: TGTGCCAGCAGTGAAGGACGACCAGGGGGCGGCGTTCAGCCCCAGCATTTT. The gene calls are TRBV6-1 and TRBJ1-5; 8 bases fit TRBD1. The CDR3 loop spans 17 amino acids. The germline gives CDR1 MNHNS, CDR2 SASEGT. The trim removed 1 base at V and 6 bases at J, leaving 11 bases unmatched.

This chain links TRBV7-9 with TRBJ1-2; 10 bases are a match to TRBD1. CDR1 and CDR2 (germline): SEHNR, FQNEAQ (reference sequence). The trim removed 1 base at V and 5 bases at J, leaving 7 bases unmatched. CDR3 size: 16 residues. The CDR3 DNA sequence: TGTGCCAGCAGCTTAGGCCCGACAGGGGGCTCGTATGGCTACACCTTC. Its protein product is CASSLGPTGGSYGYTF.

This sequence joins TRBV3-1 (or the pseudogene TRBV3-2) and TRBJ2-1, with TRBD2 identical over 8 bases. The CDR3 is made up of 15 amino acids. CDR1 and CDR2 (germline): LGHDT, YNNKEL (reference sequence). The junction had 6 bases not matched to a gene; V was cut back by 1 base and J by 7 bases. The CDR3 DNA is TGTGCCAGCAGCCAAGGAATAGGACTAGCAAATGAGCAGTTCTTC. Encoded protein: CASSQGIGLANEQFF.

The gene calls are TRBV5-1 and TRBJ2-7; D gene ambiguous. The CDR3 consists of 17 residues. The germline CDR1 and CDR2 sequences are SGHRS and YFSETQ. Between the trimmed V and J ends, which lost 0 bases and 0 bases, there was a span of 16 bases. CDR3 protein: CASSLGFSTVDSYEQYF. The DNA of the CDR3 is TGCGCCAGCAGCTTGGGATTTTCAACCGTAGACTCCTACGAGCAGTACTTC.

Here the CDR3 DNA reads TGTGCCAGCAGCCAAGAGGCGCTAGCGGGTTTAAGCGAGCAGTTCTTC. This gives the protein CASSQEALAGLSEQFF. V and J are TRBV3-1 (or the pseudogene TRBV3-2) and TRBJ2-1; 8 nucleotides line up with TRBD2. Losses at the gene ends were 0 bases for V and 10 bases for J; bases not matched to a gene: 11. CDR3 length: 16 residues. The germline gives CDR1 LGHDT, CDR2 YNNKEL (reference sequence).

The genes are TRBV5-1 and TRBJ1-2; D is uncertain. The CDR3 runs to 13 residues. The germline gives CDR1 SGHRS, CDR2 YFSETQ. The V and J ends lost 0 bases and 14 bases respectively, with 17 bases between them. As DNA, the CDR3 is TGCGCCAGCAGCTTGGCCAGGCGGGAGACCGGAACCTTC. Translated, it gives CASSLARRETGTF.

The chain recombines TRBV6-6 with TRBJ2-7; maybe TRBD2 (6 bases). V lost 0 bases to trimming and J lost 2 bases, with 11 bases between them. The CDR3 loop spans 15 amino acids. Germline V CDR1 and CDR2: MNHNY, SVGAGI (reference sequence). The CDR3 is CASSYSAGWAYEQYF. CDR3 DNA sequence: TGTGCCAGCAGTTACTCCGCGGGATGGGCCTACGAGCAGTACTTC.

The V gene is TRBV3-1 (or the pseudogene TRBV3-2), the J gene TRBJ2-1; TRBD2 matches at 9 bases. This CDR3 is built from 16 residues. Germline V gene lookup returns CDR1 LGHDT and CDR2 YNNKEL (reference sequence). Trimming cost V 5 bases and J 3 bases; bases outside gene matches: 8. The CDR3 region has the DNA TGTGCCAGCAGCAGGGATCTAGCGGGGTTCTACAATGAGCAGTTCTTC. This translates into CASSRDLAGFYNEQFF.

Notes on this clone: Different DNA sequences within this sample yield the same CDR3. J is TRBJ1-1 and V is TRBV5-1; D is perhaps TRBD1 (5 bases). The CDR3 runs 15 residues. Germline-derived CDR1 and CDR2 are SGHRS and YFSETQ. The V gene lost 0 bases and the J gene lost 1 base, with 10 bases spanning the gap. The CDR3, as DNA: TGCGCCAGCAGCTTGGCCCCGGGGGAGAACACTGAAGCTTTCTTT. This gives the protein CASSLAPGENTEAFF.